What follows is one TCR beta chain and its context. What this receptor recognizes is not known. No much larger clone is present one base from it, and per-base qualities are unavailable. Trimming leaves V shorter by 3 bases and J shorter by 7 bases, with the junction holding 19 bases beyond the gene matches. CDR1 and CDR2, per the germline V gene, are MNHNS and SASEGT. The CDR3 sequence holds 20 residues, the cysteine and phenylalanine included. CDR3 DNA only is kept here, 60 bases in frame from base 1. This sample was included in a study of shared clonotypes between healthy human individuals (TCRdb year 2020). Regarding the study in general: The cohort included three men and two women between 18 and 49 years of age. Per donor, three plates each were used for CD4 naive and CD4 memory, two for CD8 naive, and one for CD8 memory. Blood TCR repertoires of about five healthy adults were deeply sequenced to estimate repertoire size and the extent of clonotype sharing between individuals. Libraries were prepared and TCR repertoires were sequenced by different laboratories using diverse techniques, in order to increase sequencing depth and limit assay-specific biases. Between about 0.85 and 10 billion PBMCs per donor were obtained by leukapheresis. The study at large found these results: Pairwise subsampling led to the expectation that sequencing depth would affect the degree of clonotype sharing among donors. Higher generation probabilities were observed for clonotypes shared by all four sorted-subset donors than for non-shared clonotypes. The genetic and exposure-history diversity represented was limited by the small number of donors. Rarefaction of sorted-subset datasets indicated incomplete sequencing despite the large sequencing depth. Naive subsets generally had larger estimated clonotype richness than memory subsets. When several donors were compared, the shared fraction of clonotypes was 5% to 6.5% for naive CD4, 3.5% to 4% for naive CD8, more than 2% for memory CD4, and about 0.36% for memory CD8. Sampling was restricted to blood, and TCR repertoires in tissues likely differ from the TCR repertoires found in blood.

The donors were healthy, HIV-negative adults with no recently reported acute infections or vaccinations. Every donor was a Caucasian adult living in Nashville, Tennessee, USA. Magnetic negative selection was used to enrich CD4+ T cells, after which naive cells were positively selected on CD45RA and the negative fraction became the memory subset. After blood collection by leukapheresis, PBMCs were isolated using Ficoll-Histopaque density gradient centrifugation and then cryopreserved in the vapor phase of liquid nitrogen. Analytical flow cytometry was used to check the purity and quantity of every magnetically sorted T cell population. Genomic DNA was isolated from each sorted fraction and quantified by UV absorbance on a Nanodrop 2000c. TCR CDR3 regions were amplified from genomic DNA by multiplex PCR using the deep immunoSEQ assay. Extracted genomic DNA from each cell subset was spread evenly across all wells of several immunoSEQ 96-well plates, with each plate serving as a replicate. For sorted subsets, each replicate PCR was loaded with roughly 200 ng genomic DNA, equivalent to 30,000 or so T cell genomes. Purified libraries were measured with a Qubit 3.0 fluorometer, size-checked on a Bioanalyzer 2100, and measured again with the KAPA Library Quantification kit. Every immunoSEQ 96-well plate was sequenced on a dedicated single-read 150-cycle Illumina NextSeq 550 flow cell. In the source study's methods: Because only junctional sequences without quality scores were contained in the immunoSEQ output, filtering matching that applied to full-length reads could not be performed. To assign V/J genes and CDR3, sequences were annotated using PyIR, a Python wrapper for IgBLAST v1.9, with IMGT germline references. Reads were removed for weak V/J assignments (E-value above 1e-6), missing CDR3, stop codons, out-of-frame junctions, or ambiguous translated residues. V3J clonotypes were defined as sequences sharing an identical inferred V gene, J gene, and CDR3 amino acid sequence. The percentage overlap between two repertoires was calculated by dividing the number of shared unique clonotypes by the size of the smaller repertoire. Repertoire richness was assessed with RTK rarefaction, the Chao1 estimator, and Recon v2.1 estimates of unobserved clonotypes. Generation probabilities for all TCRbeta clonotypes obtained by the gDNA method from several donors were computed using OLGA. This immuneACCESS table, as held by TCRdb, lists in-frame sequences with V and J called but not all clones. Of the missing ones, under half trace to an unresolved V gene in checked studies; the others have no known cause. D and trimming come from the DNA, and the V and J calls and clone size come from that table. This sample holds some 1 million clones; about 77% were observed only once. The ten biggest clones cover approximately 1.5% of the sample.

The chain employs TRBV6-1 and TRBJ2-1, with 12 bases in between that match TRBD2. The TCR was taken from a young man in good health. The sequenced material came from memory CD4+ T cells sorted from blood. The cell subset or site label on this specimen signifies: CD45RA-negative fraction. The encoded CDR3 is CASSERAGALLAGGRNEQFF. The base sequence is TGTGCCAGCAGTGAGAGAGCAGGAGCCCTACTAGCGGGGGGCAGGAATGAGCAGTTCTTC.